The clone carrying this T cell receptor beta chain was counted a single time. Its antigen is not known. This entry is derived from a study of OX40 agonist ivuxolimab in advanced cancers. Across the whole study: Those enrolled were roughly 80% male, with a mean age of around 57 years and ages from 23 to 79. Three dose-escalation patients had partial responses: one with hepatocellular carcinoma and two with cutaneous melanoma.

Study-level findings and limits: Averaged across samples, CD8+ T cells carried more expanded clones than CD4+ did.

Assay used: immunoSEQ multiplex PCR; TCRdb lists only in-frame clones, some missing. The repertoire includes 60,000 or so clones, 80% to 90% of them detected once, and 2.4% sits in the top ten. This CDR3 is 13 amino acids long. Germline CDR1 is MDHEN and CDR2 is SYDVKM. Trimming removed 7 bases from V and 8 bases from J, with 17 bases in between. The source material was CD4+ or CD8+ T cells sorted from blood, sampled in a trial of the OX40 agonist ivuxolimab. The sequence was obtained from an adult with an advanced solid tumor such as melanoma, head and neck, liver or kidney cancer. The chain combines TRBV28 with TRBJ1-2; D unclear. DNA of the CDR3: TGTGCCAGCACCACCTCTGCCCTCGGGGGCTACACCTTC. Its protein is CASTTSALGGYTF.